Listed here are 3 T cell receptor beta chains from one sample, sequenced in a study of T cell responses to AZD1222 COVID-19 vaccine. Produced via immunoSEQ multiplex PCR; TCRdb's table is partial and in-frame only. The data hold 65,000 to 90,000 clones, with 80% to 90% observed a single time. The sample consisted of peripheral blood, taken on day 0 of AZD1222 vaccination. These receptors originate from an adult in good health.

This sequence joins TRBV11-2 and TRBJ1-4; 11 nucleotides align to TRBD1. Germline lookup yields CDR1 SGHAT and CDR2 FQNNGV. This CDR3 is 15 amino acids long. V was pared by 6 bases and J by 8 bases, with 8 bases of the junction left unmatched. CDR3 amino acids: CASRRPGQGDEKLFF. The DNA for the CDR3 is TGTGCCAGCAGGCGTCCGGGACAGGGGGACGAAAAACTGTTTTTT.

This rearrangement joins TRBV9 to TRBJ1-2; D remains ambiguous. The CDR3 extends over 14 amino acids. The V end was cut by 0 bases, the J end by 5 bases, with 11 bases between. Germline loops: CDR1 SGDLS, CDR2 YYNGEE. For the CDR3, the DNA is TGTGCCAGCAGCGTAGAGGCGGAACCATATGGCTACACCTTC. This sequence encodes CASSVEAEPYGYTF.

The chain combines TRBV19 with TRBJ1-1, with a tentative D call TRBD1 (5 bases). Germline CDR1 LNHDA, CDR2 SQIVND (reference sequence). CDR3 length: 16 amino acids. Trimming shortened V by 6 bases and J by 4 bases, and 21 bases separated the two germline ends. In DNA, the CDR3 is TGTGCCAGTAGCCAAGGCGGGGACTTACTTTCCACTGAAGCTTTCTTT. This codes for CASSQGGDLLSTEAFF.